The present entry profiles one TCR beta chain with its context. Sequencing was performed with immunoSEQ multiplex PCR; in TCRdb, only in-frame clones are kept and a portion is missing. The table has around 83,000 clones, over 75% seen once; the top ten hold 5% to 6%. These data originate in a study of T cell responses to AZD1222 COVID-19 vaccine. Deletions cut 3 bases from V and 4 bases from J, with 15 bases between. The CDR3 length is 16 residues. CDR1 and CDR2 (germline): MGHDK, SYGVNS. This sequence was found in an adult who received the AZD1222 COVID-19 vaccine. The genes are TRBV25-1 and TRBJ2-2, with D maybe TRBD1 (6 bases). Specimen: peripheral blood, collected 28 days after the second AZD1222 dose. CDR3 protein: CASSESRTASTGELFF. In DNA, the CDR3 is TGTGCCAGCAGTGAGTCCCGGACAGCCAGCACCGGGGAGCTGTTTTTT.